The 15 T cell receptor beta chains listed next were all sequenced from one sample in a study of cytomegalovirus exposure and HLA in healthy donors. TCRdb's table, derived via immunoSEQ multiplex PCR, lists solely in-frame clones and lacks some. The repertoire includes tens of thousands of clones, less than 95% of them detected once, and 1.5% to 2% sits in the top ten. Sequencing was done on a sample of PBMCs. These TCRs come from a woman under 30 in good health and CMV-seropositive.

This sequence joins TRBV6-5 and TRBJ2-7, with 9 bases aligning to TRBD1. V lost 5 bases to trimming and J lost 6 bases; unmatched junction nucleotides: 8. CDR1 MNHEY and CDR2 SVGAGI come from the germline V gene. The CDR3 has 14 amino acids. This chain's CDR3 is CASSPGQGGLEQYF. In DNA, the CDR3 is TGTGCCAGCAGTCCGGGACAGGGTGGCCTCGAGCAGTACTTC.

The chain is built from TRBV30 and TRBJ1-2; 9 nucleotides align to TRBD1. Germline V lookup: CDR1 GTSNPN, CDR2 SVGIG (reference sequence). The CDR3 spans 15 residues. After removal of 0 bases from V and 6 bases from J, the junction contained 8 bases not matched to a gene. The CDR3 here is CAWSVTGGISDGYTF. Here the CDR3 DNA reads TGTGCCTGGAGTGTTACAGGGGGCATAAGTGATGGCTACACCTTC.

The J gene is TRBJ2-3, the V gene TRBV20-1, with D tentatively TRBD2 (5 bases). CDR1 DFQATT and CDR2 SNEGSKA come from the germline V gene (reference sequence). V dropped 5 bases and J dropped 14 bases, with 17 bases sitting between them. The CDR3 is made up of 11 amino acids. In DNA, the CDR3 is TGCAGTGCTCAGGTCGGAACCGCGGGGTATTTT. Its protein is CSAQVGTAGYF.

V gene TRBV11-1 combines with J gene TRBJ2-5; the D gene is possibly TRBD2 (6 bases). Germline V lookup: CDR1 SGHAT, CDR2 FQDESV (reference sequence). The CDR3 sequence is 15 residues long. Trimming stripped 3 bases from V and 5 bases from J, with 16 bases between. CDR3 in DNA: TGTGCCAGCAGCTTTGAGGCGCGGGATCGGGAGACCCAGTACTTC. Its protein is CASSFEARDRETQYF. The variable domain in full, with the rest retrieved from reference TRBV11-1 and TRBJ2-5, is EAEVAQSPRYKITEKSQAVAFWCDPISGHATLYWYRQILGQGPELLVQFQDESVVDDSQLPKDRFSAERLKGVDSTLKIQPAELGDSAMYLCASSFEARDRETQYFGPGTRLLVL.

This clone was counted once. The genes are TRBV7-6 and TRBJ2-7; 8 nucleotides match TRBD2. V lost 6 bases and J lost 5; bases outside the gene matches: 9. The CDR3 contains 14 residues. The V gene's germline CDR1 is SGHVS and CDR2 FNYEAQ. CDR3 residues: CASSLEGLEHEQYF. CDR3 bases: TGTGCCAGCAGTCTAGAGGGACTAGAGCACGAGCAGTACTTC.

The V and J genes are TRBV19 and TRBJ1-2; TRBD1 might be the D (6 bases). V lost 8 bases to trimming and J lost 4 bases, with 14 bases between them. CDR1 is LNHDA, CDR2 SQIVND, per germline (reference sequence). This CDR3 spans 13 amino acids. The CDR3 is CASGPTGPYGYTF. CDR3 in DNA: TGTGCCAGTGGCCCCACAGGGCCCTATGGCTACACCTTC.

The chain carries TRBV10-2 and TRBJ1-5, with a tentative D call TRBD1 (5 bases). Germline-derived CDR1 and CDR2 are WSHSY and SAAADI. V lost 6 bases to trimming and J lost 6 bases, with 15 bases between them. The CDR3 loop spans 14 amino acids. The chain's CDR3 is CASRWAGEGQPQHF. DNA of the CDR3: TGCGCCAGCAGATGGGCGGGGGAGGGTCAGCCCCAGCATTTT.

The genes are TRBV9 and TRBJ1-2, with 9 positions matching TRBD1. Germline trimming cut 2 bases from V and 5 bases from J; bases unmatched to any gene: 4. Germline lookup yields CDR1 SGDLS and CDR2 YYNGEE. This CDR3 has 14 amino acids. CDR3 bases: TGTGCCAGCAGCGTCGGGACAGGGAGATATGGCTACACCTTC. It specifies CASSVGTGRYGYTF.

This chain uses TRBV29-1 with TRBJ2-2, with a possible D match to TRBD1 (6 bases). This CDR3 is built from 14 residues. Trimming cost V 5 bases and J 0 bases, with 10 bases left between them. Germline V gene lookup returns CDR1 SQVTM and CDR2 ANQGSEA. The CDR3 sequence is CSVTGTTNTGELFF. The CDR3 nucleotides read TGCAGCGTTACCGGGACAACGAACACCGGGGAGCTGTTTTTT.

V usage is TRBV7-2 and J usage is TRBJ1-5; D gene unclear. The CDR3 has 15 amino acids. Trimming pared 1 base from V and 3 bases from J, leaving 10 bases between. The germline V gene encodes CDR1 SGHTA and CDR2 FQGNSA. CDR3 region: CASSLDSGFNQPQHF. DNA for the CDR3: TGTGCCAGCAGCTTAGACAGCGGGTTCAATCAGCCCCAGCATTTT.

The chain carries TRBV19 and TRBJ2-2, with 10 bases fitting TRBD1. Unmatched junction bases numbered 6, after V lost 6 bases and J lost 5 bases. The CDR3 totals 15 residues. CDR1 and CDR2 (germline): LNHDA, SQIVND (reference sequence). The CDR3 loop reads CASREGTGETGELFF. The CDR3 coding sequence is TGTGCCAGTAGGGAGGGGACAGGGGAGACCGGGGAGCTGTTTTTT.

The chain couples TRBV4-1 to TRBJ2-7; tentative D call: TRBD1 (6 bases). The CDR3 contains 18 residues. The germline CDR1 and CDR2 sequences are MGHRA and YSYEKL. Trimming cost V 1 base and J 7 bases, with 26 bases left between them. The CDR3: CASSQGAPRTANLGEQYF. The CDR3 DNA sequence: TGCGCCAGCAGCCAAGGCGCGCCCAGGACAGCAAACCTCGGTGAGCAGTACTTC.

The chain employs TRBV6-1 and TRBJ1-5; D gene unclear. Germline V gives CDR1 MNHNS, CDR2 SASEGT. This CDR3 has 12 amino acids. V lost 2 bases and J lost 6, with 5 bases in between. DNA of the CDR3: TGTGCCAGCAGTGAAAGAGGTCAGCCCCAGCATTTT. This encodes CASSERGQPQHF.

This chain joins TRBV4-2 and TRBJ2-5; 8 bases align to TRBD2. This CDR3 is 15 amino acids long. Germline loops: CDR1 LGHNA, CDR2 YNFKEQ. With 2 bases clipped from V and 1 base from J, the junction kept 3 bases outside the gene matches. DNA for the CDR3: TGTGCCAGCAGCCAATCTACTAGCGGCCAAGAGACCCAGTACTTC. This codes for CASSQSTSGQETQYF.

The chain joins TRBV4-3 to TRBJ1-3; D unclear. The germline V gene has CDR1 LGHNA and CDR2 YSLEER. With 1 base removed from V and 0 bases from J, the gap between germline ends came to 7 bases. The CDR3 totals 15 residues. The CDR3 region is CASSQGVGSGNTIYF. For the CDR3, the DNA is TGCGCCAGCAGCCAAGGTGTCGGCTCTGGAAACACCATATATTTT.